This T cell receptor (beta chain) was profiled in a study of blood T cell repertoires in COVID-19. Background on the study: Sample material is recorded as cDNA or gDNA derived from T cells, B-cell-depleted T cells, or PBMCs.

Seattle researchers signed up patients amid active infection and tracked them longitudinally. Germline loops: CDR1 SGHVS, CDR2 FNYEAQ. Trimming took 4 bases from V and 3 from J; bases not matched to a gene: 8. The CDR3 contains 16 residues. Sequencing used immunoSEQ multiplex PCR; TCRdb keeps in-frame clones, though not all of them. The sample lists roughly 410,000 clones; 80% to 90% were seen once. This chain links TRBV7-6 with TRBJ2-3; 9 bases align to TRBD1. The sample consisted of peripheral blood. This sequence was found in a woman aged 55-70 years with COVID-19, enrolled during active disease. Here the CDR3 DNA reads TGTGCCAGCAGCTCTCGGACAGGGGTTCTGACAGATACGCAGTATTTT. This translates into CASSSRTGVLTDTQYF.